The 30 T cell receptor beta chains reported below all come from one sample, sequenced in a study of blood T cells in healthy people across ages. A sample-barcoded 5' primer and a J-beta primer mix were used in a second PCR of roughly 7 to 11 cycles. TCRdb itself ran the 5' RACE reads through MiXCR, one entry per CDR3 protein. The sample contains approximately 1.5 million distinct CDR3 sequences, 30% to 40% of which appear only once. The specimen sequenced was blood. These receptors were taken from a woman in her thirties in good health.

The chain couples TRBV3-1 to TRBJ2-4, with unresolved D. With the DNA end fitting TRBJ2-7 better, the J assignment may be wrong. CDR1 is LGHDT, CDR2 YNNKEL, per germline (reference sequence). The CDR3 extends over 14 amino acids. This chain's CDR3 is CASSYVRNAYEQYF. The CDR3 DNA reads TGTGCCAGCAGCTACGTCAGGAACGCCTACGAGCAGTACTTC.

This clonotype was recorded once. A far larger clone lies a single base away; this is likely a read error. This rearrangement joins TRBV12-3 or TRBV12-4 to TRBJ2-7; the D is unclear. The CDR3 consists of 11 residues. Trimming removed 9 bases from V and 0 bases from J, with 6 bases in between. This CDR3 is CARRSSYEQYF. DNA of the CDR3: TGTGCCAGGAGGAGCTCCTACGAGCAGTACTTC.

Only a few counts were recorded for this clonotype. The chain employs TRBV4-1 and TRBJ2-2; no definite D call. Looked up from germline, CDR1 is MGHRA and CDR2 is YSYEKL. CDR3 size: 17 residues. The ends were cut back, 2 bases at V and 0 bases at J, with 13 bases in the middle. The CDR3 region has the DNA TGCGCCAGCAGCCAACCCAGAGGCGCTTCGAACACCGGGGAGCTGTTTTTT. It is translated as CASSQPRGASNTGELFF.

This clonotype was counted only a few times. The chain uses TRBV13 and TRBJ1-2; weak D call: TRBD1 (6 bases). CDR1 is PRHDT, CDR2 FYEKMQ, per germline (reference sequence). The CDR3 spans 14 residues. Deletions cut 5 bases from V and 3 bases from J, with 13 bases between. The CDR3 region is CASSHKAGDYGYTF. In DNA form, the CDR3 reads TGTGCCAGCAGCCATAAGGCAGGGGACTATGGCTACACCTTC.

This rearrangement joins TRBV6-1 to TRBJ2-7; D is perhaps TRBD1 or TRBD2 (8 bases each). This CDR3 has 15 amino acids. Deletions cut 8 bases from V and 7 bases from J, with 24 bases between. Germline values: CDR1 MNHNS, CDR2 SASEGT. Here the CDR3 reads CASEREGTGVGEQYF. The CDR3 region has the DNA TGTGCCAGCGAACGGGAGGGGACAGGTGTAGGAGAGCAGTACTTC.

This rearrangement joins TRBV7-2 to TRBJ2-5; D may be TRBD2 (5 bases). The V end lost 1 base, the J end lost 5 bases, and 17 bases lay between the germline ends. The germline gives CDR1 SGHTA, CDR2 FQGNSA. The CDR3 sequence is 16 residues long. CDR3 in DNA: TGTGCCAGCAGCTTAGACCTAGCCCGGGGTTTGGAGACCCAGTACTTC. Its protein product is CASSLDLARGLETQYF.

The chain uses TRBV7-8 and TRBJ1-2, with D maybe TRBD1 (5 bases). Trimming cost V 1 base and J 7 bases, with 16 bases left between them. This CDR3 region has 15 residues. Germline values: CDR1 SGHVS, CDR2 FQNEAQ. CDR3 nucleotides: TGTGCCAGCAGCTTAGGTCGTGGCAGGGATCCTGGCTACACCTTC. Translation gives CASSLGRGRDPGYTF.

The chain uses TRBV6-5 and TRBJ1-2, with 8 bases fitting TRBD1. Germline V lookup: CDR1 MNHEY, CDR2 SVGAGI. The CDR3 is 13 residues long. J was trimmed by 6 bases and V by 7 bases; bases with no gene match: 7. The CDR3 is CASNPTGADGYTF. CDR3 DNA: TGTGCCAGCAACCCGACAGGGGCGGATGGCTACACCTTC.

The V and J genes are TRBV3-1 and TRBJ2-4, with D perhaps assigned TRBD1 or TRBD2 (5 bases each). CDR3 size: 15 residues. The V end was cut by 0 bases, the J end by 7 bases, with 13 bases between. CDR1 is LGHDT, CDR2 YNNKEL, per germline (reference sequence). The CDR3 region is CASSQETGTSNIQYF. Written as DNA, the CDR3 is TGTGCCAGCAGCCAAGAGACCGGGACCTCTAACATTCAGTACTTC.

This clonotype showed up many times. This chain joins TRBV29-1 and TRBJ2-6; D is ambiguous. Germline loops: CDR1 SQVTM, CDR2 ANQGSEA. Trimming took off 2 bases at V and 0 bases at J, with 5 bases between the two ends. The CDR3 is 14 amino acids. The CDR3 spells CSVELGSGANVLTF. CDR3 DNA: TGCAGCGTTGAATTGGGCTCTGGGGCCAACGTCCTGACTTTC. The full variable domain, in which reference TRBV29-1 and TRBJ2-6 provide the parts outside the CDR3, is SAVISQKPSRDICQRGTSLTIQCQVDSQVTMMFWYRQQPGQSLTLIATANQGSEATYESGFVIDKFPISRPNLTFSTLTVSNMSPEDSSIYLCSVELGSGANVLTFGAGSRLTVL.

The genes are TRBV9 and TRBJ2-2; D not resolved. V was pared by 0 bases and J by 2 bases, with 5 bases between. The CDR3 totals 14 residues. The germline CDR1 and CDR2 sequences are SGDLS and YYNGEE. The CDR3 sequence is CASSVAGNTGELFF. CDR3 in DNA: TGTGCCAGCAGCGTAGCAGGAAACACCGGGGAGCTGTTTTTT.

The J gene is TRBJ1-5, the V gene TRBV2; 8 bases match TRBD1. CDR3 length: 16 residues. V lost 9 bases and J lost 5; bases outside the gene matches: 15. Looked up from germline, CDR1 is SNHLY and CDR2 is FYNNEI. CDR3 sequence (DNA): TGTGCCAGTATAGGACAGGGTAGCCCAAATGATCAGCCCCAGCATTTT. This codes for CASIGQGSPNDQPQHF.

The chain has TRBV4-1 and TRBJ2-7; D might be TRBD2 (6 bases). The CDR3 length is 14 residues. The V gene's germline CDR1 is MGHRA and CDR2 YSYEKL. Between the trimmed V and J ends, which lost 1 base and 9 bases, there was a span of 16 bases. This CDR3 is CASSQGEAVGGQYF. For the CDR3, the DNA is TGCGCCAGCAGCCAAGGCGAAGCGGTCGGGGGGCAGTACTTC.

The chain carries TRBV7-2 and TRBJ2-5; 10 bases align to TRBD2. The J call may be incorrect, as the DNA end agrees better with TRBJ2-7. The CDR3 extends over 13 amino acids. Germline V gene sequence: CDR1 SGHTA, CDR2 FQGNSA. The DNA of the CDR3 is TGTGCCAGCAGCTTCCAGCGGGAGGGCGAGCAGTACTTC. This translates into CASSFQREGEQYF.

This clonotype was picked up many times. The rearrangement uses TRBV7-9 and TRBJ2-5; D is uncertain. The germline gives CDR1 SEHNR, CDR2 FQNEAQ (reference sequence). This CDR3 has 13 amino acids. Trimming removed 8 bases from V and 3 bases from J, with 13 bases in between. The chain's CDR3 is CASLGLGKETQYF. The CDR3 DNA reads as TGTGCCAGCCTAGGGCTTGGGAAAGAGACCCAGTACTTC.

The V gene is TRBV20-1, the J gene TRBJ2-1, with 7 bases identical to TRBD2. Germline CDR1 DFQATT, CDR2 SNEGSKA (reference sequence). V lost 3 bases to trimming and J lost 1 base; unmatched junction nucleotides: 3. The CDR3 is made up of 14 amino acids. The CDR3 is CSASRGESYNEQFF. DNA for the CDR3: TGCAGTGCTAGCCGGGGGGAGTCCTACAATGAGCAGTTCTTC.

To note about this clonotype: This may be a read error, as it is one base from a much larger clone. This CDR3 is CASSARGNPYNERFF. DNA of the CDR3: TGTGCCAGCAGCGCCCGGGGTAACCCCTACAATGAGCGGTTCTTC. V and J are TRBV5-8 and TRBJ2-1, with D possibly TRBD2 on 5 matching bases. This CDR3 contains 15 residues. Germline CDR1 reads SGHTS; CDR2 reads YDEGEE. The full variable domain, in which reference TRBV5-8 and TRBJ2-1 provide the parts outside the CDR3, is EAGVTQSPTHLIKTRGQQATLRCSPISGHTSVYWYQQALGLGLQFLLWYDEGEERNRGNFPPRFSGRQFPNYSSELNVNALELEDSALYLCASSARGNPYNERFFGPGTRLTVL.

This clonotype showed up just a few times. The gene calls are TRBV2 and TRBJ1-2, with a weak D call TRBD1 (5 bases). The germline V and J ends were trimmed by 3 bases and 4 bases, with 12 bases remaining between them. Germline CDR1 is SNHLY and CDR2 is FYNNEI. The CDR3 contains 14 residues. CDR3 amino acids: CASSDNGDSYGYTF. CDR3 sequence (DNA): TGTGCCAGCAGTGATAACGGGGACTCCTATGGCTACACCTTC.

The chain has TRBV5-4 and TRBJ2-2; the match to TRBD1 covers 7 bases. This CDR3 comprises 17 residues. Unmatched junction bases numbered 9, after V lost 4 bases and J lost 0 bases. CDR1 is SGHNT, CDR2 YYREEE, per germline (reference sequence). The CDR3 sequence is CASSGMGQLANTGELFF. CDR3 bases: TGTGCCAGCAGCGGAATGGGACAGCTCGCGAACACCGGGGAGCTGTTTTTT.

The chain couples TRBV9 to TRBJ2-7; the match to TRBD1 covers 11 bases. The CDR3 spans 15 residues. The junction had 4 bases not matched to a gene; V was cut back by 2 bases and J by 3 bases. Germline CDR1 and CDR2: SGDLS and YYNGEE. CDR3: CASSVRGQGDYEQYF. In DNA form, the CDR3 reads TGTGCCAGCAGCGTCCGGGGACAGGGGGACTACGAGCAGTACTTC.

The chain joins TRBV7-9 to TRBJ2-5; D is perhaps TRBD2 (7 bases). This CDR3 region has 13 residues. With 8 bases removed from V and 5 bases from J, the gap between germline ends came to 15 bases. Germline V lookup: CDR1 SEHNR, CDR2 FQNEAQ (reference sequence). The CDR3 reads CASLPPGGETQYF. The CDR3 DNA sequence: TGTGCCAGCCTCCCCCCGGGGGGCGAGACCCAGTACTTC.

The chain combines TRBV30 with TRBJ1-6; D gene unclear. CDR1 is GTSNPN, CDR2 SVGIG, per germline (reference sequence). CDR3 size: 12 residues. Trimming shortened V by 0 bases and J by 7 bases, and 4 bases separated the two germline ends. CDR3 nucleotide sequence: TGTGCCTGGAGTGTAGTAAATTCACCCCTCCACTTT. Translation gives CAWSVVNSPLHF.

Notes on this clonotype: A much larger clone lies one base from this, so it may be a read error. The CDR3 nucleotides are TGCAGCGTTGGACAACCTTTTCGGGACAGGGGGCGCGGGCAAGAGACCCAGTACTTC. Translation gives CSVGQPFRDRGRGQETQYF. This rearrangement joins TRBV29-1 to TRBJ2-5; 12 positions match TRBD1. In germline, CDR1 is SQVTM, CDR2 ANQGSEA. With 4 bases clipped from V and 2 bases from J, the junction kept 17 bases outside the gene matches. The CDR3 has 19 amino acids.

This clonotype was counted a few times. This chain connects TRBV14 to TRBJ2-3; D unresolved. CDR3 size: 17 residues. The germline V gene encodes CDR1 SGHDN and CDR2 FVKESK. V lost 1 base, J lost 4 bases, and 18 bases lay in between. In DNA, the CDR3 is TGTGCCAGCAGCCAAGGAATTCTGCTACAAGTCCCAGATACGCAGTATTTT. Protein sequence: CASSQGILLQVPDTQYF.

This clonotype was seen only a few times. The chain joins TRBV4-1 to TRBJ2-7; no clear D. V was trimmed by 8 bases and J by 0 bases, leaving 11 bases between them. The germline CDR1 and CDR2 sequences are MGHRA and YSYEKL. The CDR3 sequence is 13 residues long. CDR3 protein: CASPRIGSYEQYF. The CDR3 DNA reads TGCGCCAGCCCCAGGATCGGCTCCTACGAGCAGTACTTC.

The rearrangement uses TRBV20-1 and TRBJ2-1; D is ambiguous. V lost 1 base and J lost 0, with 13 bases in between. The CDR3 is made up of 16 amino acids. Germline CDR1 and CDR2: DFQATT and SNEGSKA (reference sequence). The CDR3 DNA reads TGCAGTGCTAGAGGAAGCAGCGAGAGCTCCTACAATGAGCAGTTCTTC. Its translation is CSARGSSESSYNEQFF.

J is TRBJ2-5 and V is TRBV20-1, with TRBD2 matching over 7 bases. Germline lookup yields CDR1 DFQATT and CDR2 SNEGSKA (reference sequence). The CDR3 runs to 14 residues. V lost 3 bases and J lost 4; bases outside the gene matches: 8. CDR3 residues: CSARLSGGSETQYF. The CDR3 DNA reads TGCAGTGCTAGGTTGTCGGGAGGTTCAGAGACCCAGTACTTC.

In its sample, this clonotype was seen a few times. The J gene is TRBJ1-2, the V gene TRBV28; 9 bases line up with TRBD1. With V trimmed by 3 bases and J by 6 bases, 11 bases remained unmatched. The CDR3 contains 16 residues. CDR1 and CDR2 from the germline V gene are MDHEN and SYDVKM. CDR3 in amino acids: CASSLVQGADSDGYTF. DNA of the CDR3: TGTGCCAGCAGTTTGGTACAGGGGGCGGATTCTGATGGCTACACCTTC.

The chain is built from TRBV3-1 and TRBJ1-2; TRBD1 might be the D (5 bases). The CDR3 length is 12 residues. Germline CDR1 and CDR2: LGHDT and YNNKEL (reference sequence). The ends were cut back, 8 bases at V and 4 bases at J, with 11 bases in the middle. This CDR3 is CASRDAGYGYTF. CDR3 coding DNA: TGTGCCAGCCGGGACGCAGGCTATGGCTACACCTTC.

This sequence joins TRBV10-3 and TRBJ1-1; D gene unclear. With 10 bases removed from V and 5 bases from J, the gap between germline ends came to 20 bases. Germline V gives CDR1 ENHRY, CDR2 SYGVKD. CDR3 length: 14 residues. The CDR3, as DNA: TGTGCCACTTACTCCCGTATGGCCAAAACTGAAGCTTTCTTT. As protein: CATYSRMAKTEAFF.